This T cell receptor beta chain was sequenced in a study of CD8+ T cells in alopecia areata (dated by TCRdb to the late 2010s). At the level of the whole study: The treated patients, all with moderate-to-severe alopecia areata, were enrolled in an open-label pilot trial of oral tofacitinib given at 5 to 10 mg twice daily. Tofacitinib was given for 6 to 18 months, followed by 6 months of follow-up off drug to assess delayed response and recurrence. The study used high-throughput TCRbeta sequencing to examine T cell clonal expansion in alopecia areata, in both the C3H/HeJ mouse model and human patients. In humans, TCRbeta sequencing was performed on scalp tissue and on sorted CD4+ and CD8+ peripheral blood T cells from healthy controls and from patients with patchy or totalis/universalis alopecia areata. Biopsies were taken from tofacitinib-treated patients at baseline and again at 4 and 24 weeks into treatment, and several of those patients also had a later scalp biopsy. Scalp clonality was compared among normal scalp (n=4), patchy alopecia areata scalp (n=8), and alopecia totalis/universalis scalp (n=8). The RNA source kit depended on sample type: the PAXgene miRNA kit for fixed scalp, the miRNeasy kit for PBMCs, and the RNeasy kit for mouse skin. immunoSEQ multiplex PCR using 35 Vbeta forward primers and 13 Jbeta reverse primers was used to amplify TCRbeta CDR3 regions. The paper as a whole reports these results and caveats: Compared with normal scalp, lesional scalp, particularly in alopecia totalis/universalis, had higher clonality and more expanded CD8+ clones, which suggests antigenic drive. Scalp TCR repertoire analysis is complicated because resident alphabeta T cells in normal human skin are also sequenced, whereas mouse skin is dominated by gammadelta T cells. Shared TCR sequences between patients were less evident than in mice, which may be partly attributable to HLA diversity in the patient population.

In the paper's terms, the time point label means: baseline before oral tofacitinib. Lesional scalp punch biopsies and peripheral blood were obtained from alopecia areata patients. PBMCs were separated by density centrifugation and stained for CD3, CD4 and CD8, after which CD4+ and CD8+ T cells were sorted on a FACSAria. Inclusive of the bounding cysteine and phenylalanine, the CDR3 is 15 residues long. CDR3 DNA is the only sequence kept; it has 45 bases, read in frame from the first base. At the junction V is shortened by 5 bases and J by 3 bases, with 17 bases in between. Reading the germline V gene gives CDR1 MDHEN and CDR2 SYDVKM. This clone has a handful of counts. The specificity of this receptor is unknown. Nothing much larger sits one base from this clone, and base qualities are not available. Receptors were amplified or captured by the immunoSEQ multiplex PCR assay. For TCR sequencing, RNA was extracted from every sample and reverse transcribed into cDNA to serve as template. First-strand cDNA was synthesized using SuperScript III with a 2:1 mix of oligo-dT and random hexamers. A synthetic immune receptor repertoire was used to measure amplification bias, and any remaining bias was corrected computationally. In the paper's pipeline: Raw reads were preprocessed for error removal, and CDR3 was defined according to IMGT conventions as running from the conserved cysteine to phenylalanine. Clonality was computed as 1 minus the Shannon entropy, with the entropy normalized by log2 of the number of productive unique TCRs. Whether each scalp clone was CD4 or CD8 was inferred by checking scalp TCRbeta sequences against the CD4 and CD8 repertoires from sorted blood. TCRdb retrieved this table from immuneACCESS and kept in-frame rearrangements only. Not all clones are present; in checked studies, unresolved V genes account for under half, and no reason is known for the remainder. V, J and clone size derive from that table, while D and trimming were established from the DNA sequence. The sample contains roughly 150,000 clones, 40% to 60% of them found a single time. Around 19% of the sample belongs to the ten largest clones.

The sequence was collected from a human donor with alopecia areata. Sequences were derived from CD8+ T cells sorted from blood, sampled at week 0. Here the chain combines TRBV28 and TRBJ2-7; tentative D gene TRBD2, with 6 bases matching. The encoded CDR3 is CASSPSKEGNYEQYF. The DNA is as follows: TGTGCCAGCAGTCCGTCGAAGGAGGGAAACTACGAGCAGTACTTC.